The next 15 T cell receptor beta chains were all read from a single sample in a study of shared clonotypes between healthy human individuals. TCRdb's table, derived via immunoSEQ multiplex PCR, lists solely in-frame clones and lacks some. This sample has 2 million to 2.5 million clones, with more than 80% found just once. Sequencing was carried out using naive CD4+ T cells from PBMCs. Subset given: CD45RA+ positively selected. Receptors originate from a man in his late teens or twenties in good health. Some clones in this sample may be carry-over from other donors' samples.

The chain has TRBV28 and TRBJ1-5, with 7 bases that match TRBD1. V was pared by 10 bases and J by 11 bases, with 8 bases of the junction left unmatched. CDR1 MDHEN and CDR2 SYDVKM come from the germline V gene. The CDR3 totals 11 residues. DNA for the CDR3: TGTGCCAAAAGGGGGCGCGGGTCCCAGCATTTT. As protein: CAKRGRGSQHF.

The chain combines TRBV7-9 with TRBJ2-1; 9 bases are a match to TRBD2. The V and J ends lost 7 bases and 8 bases, in that order; junction bases with no gene match: 21. The germline CDR1 and CDR2 sequences are SEHNR and FQNEAQ (reference sequence). CDR3 length: 18 amino acids. The CDR3 region is CASTIGRIAGVGSDEQFF. The CDR3 DNA reads as TGTGCCAGCACCATCGGTCGGATAGCGGGAGTGGGGTCTGATGAGCAGTTCTTC.

The V and J genes are TRBV7-3 and TRBJ2-3, with 10 bases fitting TRBD2. The J segment lost 1 base and the V segment lost 2 bases, leaving 3 bases of the junction unmatched. The CDR3 has 16 residues. Germline V gene sequence: CDR1 SGHTA, CDR2 FQGTGA. The CDR3 coding sequence is TGTGCCAGCAGCTTAGGGACTAGCGCTGGCACAGATACGCAGTATTTT. It translates to CASSLGTSAGTDTQYF.

The V call is TRBV27, the J call TRBJ2-2; D gene unclear. Trimming removed 5 bases from V and 6 bases from J, with 10 bases in between. CDR3 length equals 13 residues. The germline gives CDR1 MNHEY, CDR2 SMNVEV (reference sequence). The CDR3 nucleotides read TGTGCCAGCAGTCAATACCGAGCCGGGGAGCTGTTTTTT. Its translation: CASSQYRAGELFF.

The rearrangement uses TRBV28 and TRBJ2-7; TRBD1 or TRBD2 may be the D gene (5 bases each). Germline values: CDR1 MDHEN, CDR2 SYDVKM. The length of the CDR3 is 14 residues. V lost 5 bases to trimming and J lost 2 bases, with 13 bases between them. The CDR3 coding sequence is TGTGCCAGCAGTCCATCCGGGGCAACCTACGAGCAGTACTTC. Translated: CASSPSGATYEQYF.

As to this clone: This specimen includes other DNA sequences encoding the same CDR3. The V and J genes are TRBV5-1 and TRBJ1-1; D gene ambiguous. V lost 3 bases to trimming and J lost 2 bases, with 11 bases between them. The CDR3 consists of 14 residues. Germline-derived CDR1 and CDR2 are SGHRS and YFSETQ. CDR3: CASSSSPGNTEAFF. CDR3 nucleotides: TGCGCCAGCAGCTCGTCTCCGGGCAACACTGAAGCTTTCTTT. Combining the CDR3 with reference TRBV5-1 and TRBJ1-1 gives the whole variable domain KAGVTQTPRYLIKTRGQQVTLSCSPISGHRSVSWYQQTPGQGLQFLFEYFSETQRNKGNFPGRFSGRQFSNSRSEMNVSTLELGDSALYLCASSSSPGNTEAFFGQGTRLTVV.

V usage is TRBV27 and J usage is TRBJ2-3, with 7 bases lining up with TRBD2. Trimming removed 4 bases from V and 5 bases from J; junction bases left unmatched: 3. This CDR3 has 13 amino acids. The germline CDR1 and CDR2 sequences are MNHEY and SMNVEV (reference sequence). The CDR3, as DNA: TGTGCCAGCAGTTATAAGCGGGGAGATACGCAGTATTTT. Translation: CASSYKRGDTQYF.

The chain joins TRBV19 to TRBJ1-5, with a weak D call TRBD1 (5 bases). This CDR3 spans 16 amino acids. Germline V gene lookup returns CDR1 LNHDA and CDR2 SQIVND (reference sequence). Trimming pared 6 bases from V and 3 bases from J, leaving 18 bases between. The CDR3 sequence is CASSTETGRYNQPQHF. CDR3 in DNA: TGTGCCAGTAGCACGGAAACGGGACGGTACAATCAGCCCCAGCATTTT.

This clone was detected only once. V is TRBV9 and J is TRBJ2-7; TRBD2 matches 9 bases. Germline V gene data show CDR1 as SGDLS and CDR2 as YYNGEE. V lost 6 bases to trimming and J lost 5 bases; unmatched junction nucleotides: 9. This CDR3 contains 14 residues. For the CDR3, the DNA is TGTGCCAGCACCCATAGCGGGAGCGGCGACGAGCAGTACTTC. Its protein is CASTHSGSGDEQYF. The full variable domain, its missing parts supplied by reference TRBV9 and TRBJ2-7, is DSGVTQTPKHLITATGQRVTLRCSPRSGDLSVYWYQQSLDQGLQFLIQYYNGEERAKGNILERFSAQQFPDLHSELNLSSLELGDSALYFCASTHSGSGDEQYFGPGTRLTVT.

The V and J genes are TRBV27 and TRBJ2-5, with D unclear. The CDR3 runs 15 residues. CDR1 is MNHEY, CDR2 SMNVEV, per germline (reference sequence). Trimming left V 2 bases short and J 1 base short, with 11 bases between. For the CDR3, the DNA is TGTGCCAGCAGTTTAACTTGGCAGTTCCAAGAGACCCAGTACTTC. This sequence encodes CASSLTWQFQETQYF.

The chain joins TRBV7-7 to TRBJ2-5; D is possibly TRBD2 (7 bases). The V gene lost 4 bases and the J gene lost 3 bases, with 15 bases spanning the gap. This CDR3 has 15 amino acids. The germline V gene encodes CDR1 SSHAT and CDR2 FNYEAQ (reference sequence). The CDR3 DNA sequence: TGTGCCAGCAGCTCCCTCGGGGGGCAAAAAGAGACCCAGTACTTC. Translation: CASSSLGGQKETQYF.

The chain links TRBV15 to TRBJ1-5; the D is unclear. The V and J ends lost 0 bases and 1 base respectively, with 19 bases between them. The CDR3 totals 19 residues. Per germline, CDR1 LNHNV and CDR2 YYDKDF (reference sequence). In DNA form, the CDR3 reads TGTGCCACCAGCAGAGATCTTCTAGGTTGGGCCAACAGCAATCAGCCCCAGCATTTT. It translates to CATSRDLLGWANSNQPQHF.

With respect to this clone: Other DNA sequences from this sample encode an identical CDR3 as well. The J gene is TRBJ2-1, the V gene TRBV7-7, with 9 bases lining up with TRBD2. The junction had 2 bases not matched to a gene; V was cut back by 1 base and J by 10 bases. Germline CDR1 is SSHAT and CDR2 is FNYEAQ (reference sequence). There are 13 residues in the CDR3. This chain's CDR3 is CASSLGLAGEQFF. The CDR3, as DNA: TGTGCCAGCAGCTTAGGGCTAGCGGGAGAGCAGTTCTTC.

J is TRBJ1-2 and V is TRBV12-5, with D perhaps matching TRBD1 (6 bases). The V and J ends lost 5 bases and 4 bases respectively, with 14 bases between them. Per the germline V gene, CDR1 is LGHNT and CDR2 is FRNRAP. The CDR3 runs 14 residues. Here the CDR3 reads CASGVTRGTYGYTF. The CDR3 nucleotides are TGTGCTAGTGGTGTTACCAGGGGCACCTATGGCTACACCTTC.

The V call is TRBV23-1, the J call TRBJ1-2, with D perhaps matching TRBD1 (6 bases). TRBV23-1 is marked as an open reading frame, function uncertain. This CDR3 spans 16 amino acids. V was cut by 6 bases and J by 2 bases, with 19 bases left in between. The CDR3 DNA follows: TGCGCCAGCAGCCTTCAGGCAGGGACAATCAACTATGGCTACACCTTC. This translates into CASSLQAGTINYGYTF.